Listed below are T cell receptor beta chains from one sample, sequenced in a study of cytomegalovirus exposure and HLA in healthy donors. Libraries were prepared by immunoSEQ multiplex PCR; TCRdb keeps only in-frame clonotypes and omits some of them. This table holds fewer than 300,000 clones, around 86% found once. The sequencing sample was made of PBMCs. The origin of the receptors is a man between 35 and 55 years old in good health and CMV-seropositive. Both conserved end residues are part of each CDR3. D genes are given only for firm matches. Where a row states a size, it is once, few, many or the class of an expanded clone; other rows omit it.

v_gene: TRBV7-3; abundance: few; d_gene: TRBD2; j_gene: TRBJ2-3; CDR3nt: TGTGCCAGCAGCTTAAGCCTAGCGGGAGATACAGATACGCAGTATTTT; CDR3aa: CASSLSLAGDTDTQYF
v_gene: TRBV28; abundance: .; d_gene: TRBD2; j_gene: TRBJ2-2; CDR3nt: TGTGCCAGCAGTTCCCCCTGGACTAGCGGGAGCACCGGGGAGCTGTTTTTT; CDR3aa: CASSSPWTSGSTGELFF
v_gene: TRBV5-6; abundance: few; d_gene: .; j_gene: TRBJ1-1; CDR3nt: TGTGCCAGCAGCTGGGGAGTGAACACTGAAGCTTTCTTT; CDR3aa: CASSWGVNTEAFF
v_gene: TRBV11-2; abundance: .; d_gene: TRBD2; j_gene: TRBJ2-1; CDR3nt: TGTGCCAGCAGCTCTAGCGGGAGTGCGTATGAGCAGTTCTTC; CDR3aa: CASSSSGSAYEQFF
v_gene: TRBV18; abundance: .; d_gene: .; j_gene: TRBJ1-1; CDR3nt: TGTGCCAGCTCGCTGGACGTCGGGAGGTACACTGAAGCTTTCTTT; CDR3aa: CASSLDVGRYTEAFF
v_gene: TRBV19; abundance: .; d_gene: TRBD1; j_gene: TRBJ2-1; CDR3nt: TGTGCCAGTAGTATATTTACAGGGGAGTCCTACAATGAGCAGTTCTTC; CDR3aa: CASSIFTGESYNEQFF
v_gene: TRBV29-1; abundance: .; d_gene: .; j_gene: TRBJ2-1; CDR3nt: TGCAGCGTTCTGGGGACTGCCCCCTTTTACAATGAGCAGTTCTTC; CDR3aa: CSVLGTAPFYNEQFF
v_gene: TRBV2; abundance: once; d_gene: .; j_gene: TRBJ2-7; CDR3nt: TGTGCCAGCAGTACACTAGTTTACTACGAGCAGTACTTC; CDR3aa: CASSTLVYYEQYF
v_gene: TRBV6-5; abundance: .; d_gene: .; j_gene: TRBJ1-5; CDR3nt: TGTGCCAGCAGTTACAGGAGAGGCCAGCCCCAGCATTTT; CDR3aa: CASSYRRGQPQHF
v_gene: TRBV6-4; abundance: .; d_gene: .; j_gene: TRBJ2-7; CDR3nt: TGTGCCAGCAGTGACGGCGGGGAATTCTACGAGCAGTACTTC; CDR3aa: CASSDGGEFYEQYF
v_gene: TRBV27; abundance: .; d_gene: TRBD2; j_gene: TRBJ2-1; CDR3nt: TGTGCCAGCAGTTTACTAGCGGGAGGAGGTGAGCAGTTCTTC; CDR3aa: CASSLLAGGGEQFF
v_gene: TRBV7-9; abundance: few; d_gene: .; j_gene: TRBJ2-2; CDR3nt: TGTGCCAGCAGCGCATTAGGAGCCGGGGAGCTGTTTTTT; CDR3aa: CASSALGAGELFF
v_gene: TRBV27; abundance: .; d_gene: TRBD2; j_gene: TRBJ2-7; CDR3nt: TGTGCCAGCAGTCTCCAACAGCCAACTAGCGGGATCTCCTACGAGCAGTACTTC; CDR3aa: CASSLQQPTSGISYEQYF
v_gene: TRBV27; abundance: .; d_gene: TRBD2; j_gene: TRBJ2-7; CDR3nt: TGTGCCAGCAGCCCTAGACTAGCGGGAGTTCCCTACGAGCAGTACTTC; CDR3aa: CASSPRLAGVPYEQYF
v_gene: TRBV5-1; abundance: .; d_gene: .; j_gene: TRBJ2-5; CDR3nt: TGCGCCAGCAGCTTCGGGGTAGCTGAGACCCAAGAGACCCAGTACTTC; CDR3aa: CASSFGVAETQETQYF
v_gene: TRBV5-1; abundance: .; d_gene: .; j_gene: TRBJ2-7; CDR3nt: TGCGCCAGCAGCCCCTGGGACAACTCCTACGAGCAGTACTTC; CDR3aa: CASSPWDNSYEQYF
v_gene: TRBV28; abundance: once; d_gene: TRBD1; j_gene: TRBJ2-5; CDR3nt: TGTGCCAGCACCCCAAGGGTCCGCCGGGACAGGGCTCAAGAGACCCAGTACTTC; CDR3aa: CASTPRVRRDRAQETQYF
v_gene: TRBV5-1; abundance: .; d_gene: .; j_gene: TRBJ2-3; CDR3nt: TGCGCCAGCAGCTTCGGGTCGACTAGCACAGATACGCAGTATTTT; CDR3aa: CASSFGSTSTDTQYF
v_gene: TRBV30; abundance: .; d_gene: .; j_gene: TRBJ1-1; CDR3nt: TGTGCCTGGAGACAGGGAAGGGGGACTGAAGCTTTCTTT; CDR3aa: CAWRQGRGTEAFF
v_gene: TRBV4-3; abundance: few; d_gene: .; j_gene: TRBJ2-1; CDR3nt: TGCGCCAGCAGCCAACAACTTCTACCGAGGTCCTACAATGAGCAGTTCTTC; CDR3aa: CASSQQLLPRSYNEQFF
v_gene: TRBV19; abundance: .; d_gene: TRBD2; j_gene: TRBJ2-7; CDR3nt: TGTGCCAGTAGTCCCACCAGACTAGCGGGTAACTACGAGCAGTACTTC; CDR3aa: CASSPTRLAGNYEQYF
v_gene: TRBV28; abundance: .; d_gene: .; j_gene: TRBJ1-5; CDR3nt: TGTGCCAGCAACACAACAGGAAATTATAGCAATCAGCCCCAGCATTTT; CDR3aa: CASNTTGNYSNQPQHF
v_gene: TRBV7-9; abundance: .; d_gene: .; j_gene: TRBJ2-7; CDR3nt: TGTGCCAGCAGCCTACGGCAGGGGGGTTACGAGCAGTACTTC; CDR3aa: CASSLRQGGYEQYF
v_gene: TRBV5-1; abundance: .; d_gene: TRBD1; j_gene: TRBJ2-7; CDR3nt: TGCGCCAGCAGCCCGGGACAGGGAGGACCCTACGAGCAGTACTTC; CDR3aa: CASSPGQGGPYEQYF
v_gene: TRBV15; abundance: .; d_gene: .; j_gene: TRBJ1-4; CDR3nt: TGTGCCACCAGCAGCAGACTTCCTAATGAAAAACTGTTTTTT; CDR3aa: CATSSRLPNEKLFF
v_gene: TRBV28; abundance: .; d_gene: TRBD2; j_gene: TRBJ2-7; CDR3nt: TGTGCCAGCCGTAGAGCGGGAGTTGACTACGAGCAGTACTTC; CDR3aa: CASRRAGVDYEQYF